Listed below are T cell receptor beta chains from one sample, sequenced in a study of cytomegalovirus exposure and HLA in healthy donors. The protocol was immunoSEQ multiplex PCR, while the TCRdb copy is restricted to in-frame clones and leaves out a portion. The table includes roughly 200,000 clones, approximately 86% detected once. The sample was PBMCs. Source of these receptors: a woman younger than 45 in good health and CMV-seronegative. CDR3s include the opening cysteine and the closing phenylalanine or tryptophan. The D gene is left open where the match is weak. Only some rows state a clone size, as once, few, many or a class for expanded clones.

TRBD2	TRBV28	NA	TRBJ2-7	TGTGCCAGCAGTTTACGAGCGGGGGCCTCCTACGAGCAGTACTTC	CASSLRAGASYEQYF
TRBD2	TRBV28	few	TRBJ2-7	TGTGCCAGCACCATCGCGGGAGGGGGGGCCTCGGAAGAGCAGTACTTC	CASTIAGGGASEEQYF
TRBD2	TRBV5-6	NA	TRBJ2-7	TGTGTCAGCAGCGGCTCGGGACTAGTGCTACTCGAGCAGTACTTC	CVSSGSGLVLLEQYF
NA	TRBV18	NA	TRBJ1-5	TGTGCCAGCTCACCAGGATCGGCAGGGATAAATCAGCCCCAGCATTTT	CASSPGSAGINQPQHF
NA	TRBV6-1	NA	TRBJ2-1	TGTGCCAGCAATTTCGCGGATGAGCAGTTCTTC	CASNFADEQFF
TRBD2	TRBV19	NA	TRBJ2-3	TGTGCCAGTAGTGGGACTAGCGGGGGGCACCCTAGCACAGATACGCAGTATTTT	CASSGTSGGHPSTDTQYF
TRBD2	TRBV19	NA	TRBJ2-1	TGTGCCAGCACTACTAGCGGGATTTACAATGAGCAGTTCTTC	CASTTSGIYNEQFF
TRBD2	TRBV19	NA	TRBJ2-1	TGTGCCAGTAGTATCAGCGGGAGAGTAGATGAGCAGTTCTTC	CASSISGRVDEQFF
NA	TRBV14	NA	TRBJ2-7	TGTGCCAGCAGCCTATCTTCTTACGAGCAGTACTTC	CASSLSSYEQYF
TRBD1	TRBV4-1	NA	TRBJ2-3	TGCGCCAGCAGCCAAGCCCGAGTGGGAGGGGGACAGGGGAGGCCCGGGGATACGCAGTATTTT	CASSQARVGGGQGRPGDTQYF
TRBD1	TRBV19	NA	TRBJ1-1	TGTGCCAGTACTAAGGGGGCTGGTCGGACTGAAGCTTTCTTT	CASTKGAGRTEAFF
TRBD2	TRBV2	NA	TRBJ2-1	TGTGCCAGCGAGGGGACTAGTTCCTACAATGAGCAGTTCTTC	CASEGTSSYNEQFF
TRBD2	TRBV11-2	NA	TRBJ2-1	TGTGCCAGCAGCGCCCCAACTAGCGGGAGGGCCAATGAGCAGTTCTTC	CASSAPTSGRANEQFF
TRBD1	TRBV5-6	NA	TRBJ1-4	TGTGCCAGCAGCTCCCTAGGGGGCGCGGATGAAAAACTGTTTTTT	CASSSLGGADEKLFF
NA	TRBV9	NA	TRBJ1-3	TGTGCCAGCAGCGTAGAGAGCTCTGGAAACACCATATATTTT	CASSVESSGNTIYF
TRBD1	TRBV7-2	NA	TRBJ1-4	TGTGCCAGCAGCTCACTACAGGGGGAAGGTGAAAAACTGTTTTTT	CASSSLQGEGEKLFF
TRBD2	TRBV28	few	TRBJ2-7	TGTGCCAGCAGTTTGGGAGGGGACGGCTACGAGCAGTACTTC	CASSLGGDGYEQYF
TRBD1	TRBV5-6	NA	TRBJ1-4	TGTGCCAGCAGCATCACAGGGGTATCGGCTAATGAAAAACTGTTTTTT	CASSITGVSANEKLFF
NA	TRBV7-8	NA	TRBJ1-3	TGTGCCAGCAGCTTAGCCAGGGCTGGAAACACCATATATTTT	CASSLARAGNTIYF
NA	TRBV5-1	NA	TRBJ2-5	TGCGCCAGCAGCTTGGATAGGACCCAGTACTTC	CASSLDRTQYF
NA	TRBV7-9	NA	TRBJ1-3	TGTGCCAGCAGCCCAAAACAAAGAGAGGGGGACACCATATATTTT	CASSPKQREGDTIYF
NA	TRBV7-9	NA	TRBJ2-7	TGTGCCAGCAGCCGGGTAGGGACTTTATCCTACGAGCAGTACTTC	CASSRVGTLSYEQYF
NA	TRBV27	NA	TRBJ2-7	TGTGCCAGCAGGTCCGGGACACCTTACCCCTACGAGCAGTACTTC	CASRSGTPYPYEQYF
TRBD1	TRBV28	once	TRBJ1-4	TGTGCCAGCAGTTTAGGTGGACAGGCCCCTGGGTCGACTAATGAAAAACTGTTTTTT	CASSLGGQAPGSTNEKLFF
NA	TRBV27	NA	TRBJ2-7	TGTGCCAGCAGCCCCCAAGGCCGACTAATCACCTACGAGCAGTACTTC	CASSPQGRLITYEQYF
TRBD1	TRBV18	NA	TRBJ1-5	TGTGCCAGCTCATCGCTAGGGACAGGGATAGGGGGTAGCAATCAGCCCCAGCATTTT	CASSSLGTGIGGSNQPQHF
NA	TRBV10-3	NA	TRBJ2-5	TGTGCCACGGGGGACGTCCAAGAGACCCAGTACTTC	CATGDVQETQYF
NA	TRBV18	NA	TRBJ1-3	TGTGCCAGCTCACCCTCGGGTCGTTCTGGAAACACCATATATTTT	CASSPSGRSGNTIYF
NA	TRBV6-1	NA	TRBJ2-5	TGTGCCAGCAGTGAAACACGGGGTCGGTACCAAGAGACCCAGTACTTC	CASSETRGRYQETQYF
NA	TRBV7-7	NA	TRBJ2-5	TGTGCTAGCAGCGGTAGCAGGAGAGGGGAGACCCAGTACTTC	CASSGSRRGETQYF
TRBD1	TRBV6-1	NA	TRBJ1-4	TGTGCCAGCAGTGAGGACAGGAATGAAAAACTGTTTTTT	CASSEDRNEKLFF
TRBD1	TRBV7-9	NA	TRBJ2-5	TGTGCCAGCAGCTTGTCGACAGGGGCCGAGACCCAGTACTTC	CASSLSTGAETQYF
TRBD2	TRBV15	NA	TRBJ2-5	TGTGCCACCAGTCCACCGTCCGGGACTAGCGGGGGGGAAGAGACCCAGTACTTC	CATSPPSGTSGGEETQYF
NA	TRBV7-8	NA	TRBJ1-5	TGTGCCAGCAGCTTAGGAGCGGGGGTCGGCAATCAGCCCCAGCATTTT	CASSLGAGVGNQPQHF
TRBD2	TRBV6-5	once	TRBJ2-7	TGTGCCAGCAGCAGACTAGCGGGAGAAAACGAGCAGTACTTC	CASSRLAGENEQYF
NA	TRBV29-1	NA	TRBJ2-3	TGCAGCGTTGACCCTGACAGAAACACAGATACGCAGTATTTT	CSVDPDRNTDTQYF
NA	TRBV28	NA	TRBJ2-7	TGTGCCAGCAGTTTAGTGGGGGGCTACGAGCAGTACTTC	CASSLVGGYEQYF
NA	TRBV7-2	NA	TRBJ2-7	TGTGCCAGCAGCCTACGACCGACAGACGAGCAGTACTTC	CASSLRPTDEQYF
NA	TRBV28	NA	TRBJ2-7	TGTGCCAGCAGTTTACCCGGGGTTCTATACGAGCAGTACTTC	CASSLPGVLYEQYF
TRBD1	TRBV28	NA	TRBJ1-2	TGTGCCAGCATTCCTGGACAGGGGGGCTTCTATGGCTACACCTTC	CASIPGQGGFYGYTF
TRBD1	TRBV19	NA	TRBJ2-7	TGTGCCAGTAGCTACCGGGGGGGACAGGGGTCGTACGAGCAGTACTTC	CASSYRGGQGSYEQYF
NA	TRBV2	NA	TRBJ2-1	TGTGCCAGCAGCCCCCTAGTTTTATTTAATGAGCAGTTCTTC	CASSPLVLFNEQFF
NA	TRBV4-1	NA	TRBJ2-1	TGCGCCAGCAGCCACTCTCCACTAGCTGGAGGGGCCTACAATGAGCAGTTCTTC	CASSHSPLAGGAYNEQFF
TRBD1	TRBV11-2	few	TRBJ2-3	TGTGCCAGCAGCCATTTCAGGGGGCGACTCGGCCGGGCAGATACGCAGTATTTT	CASSHFRGRLGRADTQYF
NA	TRBV25-1	NA	TRBJ1-1	TGTGCCAGCAGTGAATGGGGGGGGGAGTTTGAAGCTTTCTTT	CASSEWGGEFEAFF
NA	TRBV9	few	TRBJ2-1	TGTGCCAGCGGGAGGTTAAATTTCAATGAGCAGTTCTTC	CASGRLNFNEQFF
NA	TRBV14	NA	TRBJ1-1	TGTGCCAGCAGCCAAGATTCAACGCTACTGGCTTTCTTT	CASSQDSTLLAFF
TRBD1	TRBV2	NA	TRBJ1-2	TGTGCCAGCAGCCAGAACAGGGGGCAGGGTGGCTACACCTTC	CASSQNRGQGGYTF
NA	TRBV19	NA	TRBJ1-5	TGTGCCAGTAGTCTCACTTACGATCAGCCCCAGCATTTT	CASSLTYDQPQHF